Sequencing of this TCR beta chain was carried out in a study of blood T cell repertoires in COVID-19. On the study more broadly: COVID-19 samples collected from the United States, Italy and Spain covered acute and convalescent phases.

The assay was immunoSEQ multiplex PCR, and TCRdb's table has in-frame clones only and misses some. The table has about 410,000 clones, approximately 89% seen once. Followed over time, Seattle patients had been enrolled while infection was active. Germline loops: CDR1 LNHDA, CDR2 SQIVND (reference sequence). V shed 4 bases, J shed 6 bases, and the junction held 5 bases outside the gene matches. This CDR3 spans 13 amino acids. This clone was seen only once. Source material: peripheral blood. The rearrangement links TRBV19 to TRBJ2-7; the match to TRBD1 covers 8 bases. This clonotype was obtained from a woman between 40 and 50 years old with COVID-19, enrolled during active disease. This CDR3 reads CASSSRDRTEQYF. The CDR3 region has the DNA TGTGCCAGTAGTAGCCGGGACAGGACCGAGCAGTACTTC. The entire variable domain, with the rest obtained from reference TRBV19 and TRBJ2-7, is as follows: DGGITQSPKYLFRKEGQNVTLSCEQNLNHDAMYWYRQDPGQGLRLIYYSQIVNDFQKGDIAEGYSVSREKKESFPLTVTSAQKNPTAFYLCASSSRDRTEQYFGPGTRLTVT.